This passage covers 18 T cell receptor beta chains from one sample sequenced in a study of T cells in narcolepsy. The protocol was immunoSEQ multiplex PCR, while the TCRdb copy is restricted to in-frame clones and leaves out a portion. The data hold tens of thousands of clones, with roughly four fifths observed a single time. The sequenced sample consisted of CD45RA- memory CD4+ T cells from PBMCs. Receptor source: a human donor with narcolepsy.

The chain links TRBV5-4 to TRBJ2-6, with D tentatively TRBD2 (7 bases). CDR1 is SGHNT and CDR2 is YYREEE in the germline V gene (reference sequence). Trimming took 4 bases from V and 17 from J, leaving 22 bases between them. CDR3 length equals 14 residues. CDR3 protein: CASSGGGDPQFLTF. The CDR3 coding sequence is TGTGCCAGCAGCGGAGGGGGGGACCCACAATTCTTGACTTTC.

The V call is TRBV7-2, the J call TRBJ1-1; D perhaps matches TRBD1 (5 bases). Germline assignment: CDR1 SGHTA and CDR2 FQGNSA. V lost 2 bases and J 5 bases, leaving 12 bases between the germline ends. This CDR3 contains 14 residues. The CDR3 sequence: CASSLTSGRTEAFF. The CDR3 coding sequence is TGTGCCAGCAGCTTAACTTCAGGGAGGACTGAAGCTTTCTTT.

V gene TRBV2 combines with J gene TRBJ2-2, with TRBD2 matching 8 bases. The CDR3 length is 13 residues. Germline values: CDR1 SNHLY, CDR2 FYNNEI. V lost 6 bases and J lost 5; bases outside the gene matches: 2. CDR3 region: CASRSGRTGELFF. CDR3 coding DNA: TGTGCCAGCAGAAGCGGGAGAACCGGGGAGCTGTTTTTT. Drawing the rest from reference TRBV2 and TRBJ2-2, the complete variable domain is EPEVTQTPSHQVTQMGQEVILRCVPISNHLYFYWYRQILGQKVEFLVSFYNNEISEKSEIFDDQFSVERPDGSNFTLKIRSTKLEDSAMYFCASRSGRTGELFFGEGSRLTVL.

This chain links TRBV9 with TRBJ1-1, with TRBD1 identical over 10 bases. After removal of 5 bases from V and 5 bases from J, the junction contained 6 bases not matched to a gene. CDR3 length equals 14 residues. The V gene's germline CDR1 is SGDLS and CDR2 YYNGEE. The CDR3 nucleotides read TGTGCCAGCAGATCCGGGACAGGGGTTACTGAAGCTTTCTTT. Translation: CASRSGTGVTEAFF.

The genes are TRBV28 and TRBJ2-2; TRBD2 aligns across 8 bases. Germline CDR1 is MDHEN and CDR2 is SYDVKM. The CDR3 covers 17 residues. Trimming cost V 2 bases and J 0 bases; bases outside gene matches: 5. The CDR3 nucleotides read TGTGCCAGCAGTTTAAATGCGGGAGGCCCGAACACCGGGGAGCTGTTTTTT. It is translated as CASSLNAGGPNTGELFF.

The chain is built from TRBV6-5 and TRBJ1-6; a weak D match, TRBD1 (5 bases). V dropped 8 bases and J dropped 10 bases, with 18 bases sitting between them. The CDR3 covers 14 residues. CDR1 is MNHEY and CDR2 is SVGAGI in the germline V gene. The CDR3 reads CASGGGAERSPLHF. The CDR3 DNA reads as TGTGCCAGCGGGGGGGGAGCGGAACGGTCACCCCTCCACTTT.

The rearrangement links TRBV5-1 to TRBJ1-3; TRBD1 is a possible D gene (6 bases). Germline assignment: CDR1 SGHRS and CDR2 YFSETQ. The CDR3 totals 14 residues. V was clipped by 5 bases and J by 5 bases, with 14 bases between them. The CDR3 sequence: CASREGGNRNTIYF. CDR3 nucleotide sequence: TGCGCCAGCAGAGAGGGGGGGAATAGAAACACCATATATTTT.

The chain joins TRBV11-3 to TRBJ2-7; 12 bases are a match to TRBD1. V shed 4 bases, J shed 5 bases, and the junction held 3 bases outside the gene matches. The CDR3 covers 14 residues. The V gene's germline CDR1 is SGHNT and CDR2 YENEEA. The CDR3 sequence: CASSSGTGGHEQYF. The CDR3 DNA is TGTGCCAGCAGCTCCGGGACAGGGGGCCACGAGCAGTACTTC.

This clone came up once. V usage is TRBV18 and J usage is TRBJ2-3; D call uncertain. Germline CDR1 and CDR2: KGHSH and LQKENI. Trimming pared 4 bases from V and 4 bases from J, leaving 18 bases between. This CDR3 has 16 residues. CDR3 in DNA: TGTGCCAGCTCACGGGCTCCATTTGAGCTCGCAGATACGCAGTATTTT. As protein: CASSRAPFELADTQYF.

In its sample, this clone was seen once. The chain is built from TRBV2 and TRBJ1-1, with D tentatively TRBD1 (5 bases). The V gene's germline CDR1 is SNHLY and CDR2 FYNNEI. The CDR3 is made up of 15 amino acids. V lost 9 bases to trimming and J lost 3 bases, with 20 bases between them. CDR3 sequence (DNA): TGTGCCAGGAGGGCCGCGGGGGGGGGTGACACTGAAGCTTTCTTT. Protein sequence: CARRAAGGGDTEAFF.

In its sample, this clone was seen a few times. The rearrangement joins TRBV9 to TRBJ2-3; D is possibly TRBD1 (5 bases). The V end was cut by 0 bases, the J end by 1 base, with 15 bases between. CDR3 length: 17 amino acids. Germline CDR1 and CDR2: SGDLS and YYNGEE. The CDR3, as DNA: TGTGCCAGCAGCGTAGGGGGCATAGCACCCGGCACAGATACGCAGTATTTT. Translation: CASSVGGIAPGTDTQYF.

V usage is TRBV4-2 and J usage is TRBJ2-5; 9 nucleotides align to TRBD2. Looked up from germline, CDR1 is LGHNA and CDR2 is YNFKEQ. The CDR3 loop spans 17 amino acids. V was clipped by 1 base and J by 5 bases; unmatched bases: 11. CDR3 loop: CASSQGGAGGPMETQYF. The DNA of the CDR3 is TGTGCCAGCAGCCAAGGAGGGGCGGGAGGGCCGATGGAGACCCAGTACTTC.

CDR3 sequence (DNA): TGTGCCAGCAGAGGGCGGGTTTACAATGAGCAGTTCTTC. It specifies CASRGRVYNEQFF. The chain combines TRBV5-4 with TRBJ2-1, with D maybe TRBD2 (5 bases). CDR1 is SGHNT, CDR2 YYREEE, per germline (reference sequence). The CDR3 runs to 13 residues. V lost 5 bases and J lost 4, with 10 bases in between.

J is TRBJ2-3 and V is TRBV15; 9 nucleotides line up with TRBD1. Germline V gene data show CDR1 as LNHNV and CDR2 as YYDKDF (reference sequence). The V segment lost 3 bases and the J segment 3 bases; nucleotides outside the gene matches: 13. This CDR3 is 18 amino acids long. CDR3 nucleotides: TGTGCCACCAGCAGCGGGGGTGTAGGACAGGGGTTGACAGATACGCAGTATTTT. Protein product: CATSSGGVGQGLTDTQYF.

This chain uses TRBV18 with TRBJ1-2, with 7 bases identical to TRBD1. The CDR3 covers 16 residues. Germline assignment: CDR1 KGHSH and CDR2 LQKENI. With V trimmed by 3 bases and J by 1 base, 8 bases remained unmatched. The CDR3 DNA sequence: TGTGCCAGCTCACCCACCGGGACAGAAAATAACTATGGCTACACCTTC. Protein product: CASSPTGTENNYGYTF.

This clone has just one count. The chain uses TRBV18 and TRBJ2-1; D is unclear. CDR1 is KGHSH and CDR2 is LQKENI in the germline V gene. Trimming left V 2 bases short and J 0 bases short, with 8 bases between. The CDR3 contains 15 residues. CDR3 protein: CASSPDQSSYNEQFF. The CDR3 bases are TGTGCCAGCTCACCAGACCAGAGCTCCTACAATGAGCAGTTCTTC. Combining the CDR3 with reference TRBV18 and TRBJ2-1 gives the whole variable domain NAGVMQNPRHLVRRRGQEARLRCSPMKGHSHVYWYRQLPEEGLKFMVYLQKENIIDESGMPKERFSAEFPKEGPSILRIQQVVRGDSAAYFCASSPDQSSYNEQFFGPGTRLTVL.

The chain joins TRBV27 to TRBJ2-7; the match to TRBD1 covers 8 bases. With V trimmed by 2 bases and J by 5 bases, 11 bases remained unmatched. Germline CDR1 is MNHEY and CDR2 is SMNVEV (reference sequence). This CDR3 is 16 amino acids long. CDR3 sequence reads: CASSLDQRQGYNEQYF. DNA of the CDR3: TGTGCCAGCAGTTTAGACCAGAGACAGGGGTACAACGAGCAGTACTTC.

This clone was counted between two and nine times. The chain is built from TRBV5-1 and TRBJ2-1, with TRBD2 matching 10 bases. The V gene end was trimmed by 2 bases and the J gene end by 10 bases; junction bases not matched to a gene: 6. This CDR3 is built from 14 residues. Germline lookup yields CDR1 SGHRS and CDR2 YFSETQ. This CDR3 is CASSLAGGPQEQFF. In DNA, the CDR3 is TGCGCCAGCAGCTTAGCGGGAGGGCCACAAGAGCAGTTCTTC.